This TCR beta chain was identified during a study of shared clonotypes between healthy human individuals. Overall study results and limits: Rarefaction gave evidence that sorted-subset sequencing remained incomplete despite large depth.

Every subset had its genomic DNA shared out evenly among several immunoSEQ plates. Only in-frame clones appear in the TCRdb table, and some are missing; sequencing was by immunoSEQ multiplex PCR. The sample contains roughly 1,500,000 clones, 98% to 99% of which appear only once. There are 15 residues in the CDR3. J was trimmed by 3 bases and V by 3 bases; bases with no gene match: 8. Germline values: CDR1 ENHRY, CDR2 SYGVKD. Every donor, a Caucasian adult, lived in Nashville, Tennessee. Splitting of CD4+ cells produced CD45RA+ naive and CD45RA-negative memory subsets. In regard to this clone: The antigen remains unidentified.

The receptor was derived from a man aged 30-40 years in good health. The sample taken for sequencing was naive CD4+ T cells sorted from blood. Subset denoted: CD45RA+ positively selected. The chain links TRBV10-3 to TRBJ2-7; 7 positions match TRBD1. The DNA for the CDR3 is TGTGCCATCAGTGAAACGACAGGGAATTTCTACGAGCAGTACTTC. This encodes CAISETTGNFYEQYF.